This T cell receptor (beta chain) comes out of a study of PD-1 blockade in mismatch repair-deficient tumors. The overall study: Patients had over ten mismatch repair-deficient cancer types and were previously treated and progressing.

For this clone: No antigen is known for it.

CDR3 length equals 16 residues. CDR1 and CDR2 from the germline V gene are SGHDN and FVKESK. The V gene lost 1 base and the J gene lost 4 bases, with 13 bases spanning the gap. Assay: immunoSEQ multiplex PCR; the TCRdb copy retains only in-frame clones and omits some. The sample lists more than 12,000 clones; 84% were seen once. Time point defined: 10-day in vitro stimulation with candidate neoantigen peptide 4. Every patient had mismatch repair deficiency by PCR or immunohistochemistry. Cells were stimulated around ten days with each of roughly seven ELISpot-reactive neoantigens. The source of this sequence is an adult with mismatch repair-deficient cancer. This chain connects TRBV14 to TRBJ1-4; D uncertain. The sample here was cells cultured in vitro, taken from a patient treated with pembrolizumab. The CDR3 here is CASSQGLGTNNEKLFF. The CDR3 DNA reads as TGTGCCAGCAGCCAAGGTCTCGGCACAAATAATGAAAAACTGTTTTTT.